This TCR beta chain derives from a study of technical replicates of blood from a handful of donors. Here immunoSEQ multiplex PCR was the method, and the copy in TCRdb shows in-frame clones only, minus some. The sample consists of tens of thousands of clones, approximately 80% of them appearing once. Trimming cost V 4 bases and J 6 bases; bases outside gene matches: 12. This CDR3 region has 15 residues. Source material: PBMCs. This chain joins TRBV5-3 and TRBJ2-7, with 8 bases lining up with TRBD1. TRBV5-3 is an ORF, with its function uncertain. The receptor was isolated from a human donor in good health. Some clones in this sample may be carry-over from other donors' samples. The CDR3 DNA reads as TGTGCCAGAAGCAAAGGACAGGGCGTTGTTTGCGAGCAGTACTTC. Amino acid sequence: CARSKGQGVVCEQYF.